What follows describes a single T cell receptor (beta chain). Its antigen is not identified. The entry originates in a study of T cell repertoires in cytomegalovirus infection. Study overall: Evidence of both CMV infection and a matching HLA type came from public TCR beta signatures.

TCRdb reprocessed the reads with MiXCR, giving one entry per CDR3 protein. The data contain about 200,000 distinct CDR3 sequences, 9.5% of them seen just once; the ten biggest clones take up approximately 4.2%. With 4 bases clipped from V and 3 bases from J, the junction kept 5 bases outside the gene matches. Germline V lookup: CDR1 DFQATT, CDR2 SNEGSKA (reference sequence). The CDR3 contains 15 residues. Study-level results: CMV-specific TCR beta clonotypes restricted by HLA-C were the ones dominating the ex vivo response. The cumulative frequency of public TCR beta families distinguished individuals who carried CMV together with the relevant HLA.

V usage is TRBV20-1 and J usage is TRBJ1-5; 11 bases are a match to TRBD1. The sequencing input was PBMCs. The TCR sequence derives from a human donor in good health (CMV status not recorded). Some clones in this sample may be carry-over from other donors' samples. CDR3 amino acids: CSAKGQGVINQPQHF. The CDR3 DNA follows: TGCAGTGCTAAGGGACAGGGGGTGATCAATCAGCCCCAGCATTTT.